The 21 T cell receptor beta chains reported below all come from one sample, sequenced in a study of OX40 agonist ivuxolimab in advanced cancers. Repertoires were generated with immunoSEQ multiplex PCR, while TCRdb's copy carries only in-frame clones and drops some. The table has tens of thousands of clones, 75% to 90% seen once; the top ten hold around 9.9%. The sequences come from CD4+ or CD8+ T cells sorted from blood, collected in a trial of the OX40 agonist ivuxolimab. The receptor set was obtained from an adult with an advanced solid tumor such as melanoma, head and neck, liver or kidney cancer.

This chain connects TRBV6-1 to TRBJ2-1; 8 bases agree with TRBD1. Germline-derived CDR1 and CDR2 are MNHNS and SASEGT. CDR3 length equals 15 residues. J gave up 2 bases and V 6 bases, and 6 bases lay outside the gene matches. The CDR3: CASRADRGPYNEQFF. DNA of the CDR3: TGTGCCAGCAGGGCTGACAGGGGACCCTACAATGAGCAGTTCTTC.

The gene calls are TRBV15 and TRBJ1-4, with D possibly TRBD1 on 6 matching bases. This CDR3 comprises 15 residues. Germline-derived CDR1 and CDR2 are LNHNV and YYDKDF (reference sequence). Trimming pared 5 bases from V and 2 bases from J, leaving 12 bases between. Written as DNA, the CDR3 is TGTGCCACCAGCGTTGGCAGGGGTACTAATGAAAAACTGTTTTTT. This encodes CATSVGRGTNEKLFF.

This sequence joins TRBV15 and TRBJ2-5, with D possibly TRBD2 on 6 matching bases. V was pared by 1 base and J by 9 bases, with 18 bases between. The CDR3 totals 15 residues. Germline V gene data show CDR1 as LNHNV and CDR2 as YYDKDF (reference sequence). The CDR3 loop is CATSRVGSAQRAQYF. CDR3 in DNA: TGTGCCACCAGCAGAGTCGGGAGCGCCCAACGGGCCCAGTACTTC.

Concerning this clone: The same CDR3 can be traced to other DNA sequences in this sample. The chain couples TRBV27 to TRBJ2-7; D may be TRBD1 (6 bases). Germline CDR1 MNHEY, CDR2 SMNVEV (reference sequence). CDR3 length: 13 residues. Trimming pared 3 bases from V and 6 bases from J, leaving 12 bases between. This CDR3 reads CASSFGQSGEQYF. The CDR3 DNA reads TGTGCCAGCAGTTTCGGACAGTCAGGCGAGCAGTACTTC.

This chain joins TRBV28 and TRBJ1-4; D might be TRBD1 (5 bases). V lost 5 bases and J lost 8, with 18 bases in between. CDR1 and CDR2 from the germline V gene are MDHEN and SYDVKM. The CDR3 consists of 15 residues. The CDR3 reads CASSKIQGVGEKLFF. The CDR3 coding sequence is TGTGCCAGCAGTAAGATACAAGGGGTTGGCGAAAAACTGTTTTTT.

DNA for the CDR3: TGTGCCAGTACCTGGGGGCTAGCGGGAGGGTCCGGGGAGCTGTTTTTT. Translation: CASTWGLAGGSGELFF. The chain has TRBV19 and TRBJ2-2; 12 nucleotides match TRBD2. The germline gives CDR1 LNHDA, CDR2 SQIVND (reference sequence). The length of the CDR3 is 16 residues. The ends lost 7 bases at V and 6 bases at J; junction bases unmatched: 9. The variable domain in full, completed from reference TRBV19 and TRBJ2-2, reads DGGITQSPKYLFRKEGQNVTLSCEQNLNHDAMYWYRQDPGQGLRLIYYSQIVNDFQKGDIAEGYSVSREKKESFPLTVTSAQKNPTAFYLCASTWGLAGGSGELFFGEGSRLTVL.

The chain has TRBV6-5 and TRBJ2-1; TRBD1 matches at 9 bases. V was pared by 8 bases and J by 3 bases, with 11 bases of the junction left unmatched. The CDR3 loop spans 16 amino acids. In germline, CDR1 is MNHEY, CDR2 SVGAGI. The CDR3 reads CASGSGTGFSYNEQFF. The CDR3 coding sequence is TGTGCCAGCGGTTCCGGGACAGGGTTTAGCTACAATGAGCAGTTCTTC.

The chain links TRBV4-2 to TRBJ2-7; weak D call: TRBD2 (6 bases). There are 13 residues in the CDR3. V lost 1 base, J lost 5 bases, and 9 bases lay in between. Germline loops: CDR1 LGHNA, CDR2 YNFKEQ. CDR3 region: CASSQVGGNEQYF. CDR3 nucleotides: TGTGCCAGCAGCCAAGTGGGGGGTAACGAGCAGTACTTC.

The CDR3 DNA follows: TGCGCCAGCAGCCCTGATGCCCGGTGGGACAATGAGCAGTTCTTC. This gives the protein CASSPDARWDNEQFF. V gene TRBV4-1 combines with J gene TRBJ2-1; no clear D. Trimming took 4 bases from V and 5 from J, leaving 15 bases between them. This CDR3 has 15 amino acids. Germline CDR1 is MGHRA and CDR2 is YSYEKL.

The V gene is TRBV14, the J gene TRBJ2-7, with D perhaps assigned TRBD1 or TRBD2 (5 bases each). Germline loops: CDR1 SGHDN, CDR2 FVKESK. Trimming took 1 base from V and 4 from J, leaving 11 bases between them. This CDR3 spans 14 amino acids. Written as DNA, the CDR3 is TGTGCCAGCAGCCAAGCAGCCGGGGCGTACGAGCAGTACTTC. Its protein is CASSQAAGAYEQYF. Full variable domain (rest looked up from reference TRBV14 and TRBJ2-7): EAGVTQFPSHSVIEKGQTVTLRCDPISGHDNLYWYRRVMGKEIKFLLHFVKESKQDESGMPNNRFLAERTGGTYSTLKVQPAELEDSGVYFCASSQAAGAYEQYFGPGTRLTVT.

The chain links TRBV10-2 to TRBJ2-1, with 8 bases fitting TRBD2. V shed 2 bases, J shed 16 bases, and the junction held 4 bases outside the gene matches. CDR1 is WSHSY, CDR2 SAAADI, per germline. The CDR3 runs to 11 residues. The CDR3 region has the DNA TGCGCCAGCAGTGAGAGCGGGAGTTTTTTCTTC. It encodes CASSESGSFFF.

V and J are TRBV15 and TRBJ2-1; 7 nucleotides match TRBD2. The trim removed 6 bases at V and 2 bases at J, leaving 4 bases unmatched. Per germline, CDR1 LNHNV and CDR2 YYDKDF (reference sequence). The CDR3 length is 14 residues. The CDR3 is CATRAGEAYNEQFF. The DNA for the CDR3 is TGTGCCACCAGGGCGGGAGAGGCCTACAATGAGCAGTTCTTC.

This chain links TRBV11-2 with TRBJ2-7; D gene unclear. Trimming removed 1 base at V and 2 bases at J, with 9 bases between. Germline values: CDR1 SGHAT, CDR2 FQNNGV. This CDR3 is built from 14 residues. The CDR3 coding sequence is TGTGCCAGCAGCTTAGGGGGTAGCACCTACGAGCAGTACTTC. This sequence encodes CASSLGGSTYEQYF.

The J gene is TRBJ2-7, the V gene TRBV10-1, with D unresolved. The CDR3 is 11 residues long. With 11 bases removed from V and 12 bases from J, the gap between germline ends came to 20 bases. Germline V gene sequence: CDR1 WNHNN, CDR2 SYGVQD (reference sequence). CDR3 coding DNA: TGCGCCTACCCCATCCCAACAGTGGGGTACTTC. It encodes CAYPIPTVGYF.

The gene calls are TRBV19 and TRBJ1-2; 7 bases are shared with TRBD1. CDR1 is LNHDA and CDR2 is SQIVND in the germline V gene (reference sequence). The CDR3 loop spans 14 amino acids. V lost 7 bases and J lost 5; bases outside the gene matches: 10. CDR3 in DNA: TGTGCCAGTATCGGGCGGGACAGAGCGTATGGCTACACCTTC. The encoded protein is CASIGRDRAYGYTF.

The genes are TRBV2 and TRBJ2-3; D gene unclear. Trimming stripped 2 bases from V and 2 bases from J, with 5 bases between. Germline CDR1 reads SNHLY; CDR2 reads FYNNEI. The CDR3 is made up of 13 amino acids. The CDR3 protein is CASSEWSTDTQYF. The CDR3 DNA is TGTGCCAGCAGTGAATGGTCCACAGATACGCAGTATTTT.

This chain uses TRBV9 with TRBJ1-2, with no clear D. The CDR3 length is 13 residues. V lost 1 base to trimming and J lost 4 bases, with 8 bases between them. Germline-derived CDR1 and CDR2 are SGDLS and YYNGEE. The CDR3: CASSVNSRYGYTF. In DNA form, the CDR3 reads TGTGCCAGCAGCGTAAACAGTCGCTATGGCTACACCTTC. The full variable domain, in which reference TRBV9 and TRBJ1-2 provide the parts outside the CDR3, is DSGVTQTPKHLITATGQRVTLRCSPRSGDLSVYWYQQSLDQGLQFLIQYYNGEERAKGNILERFSAQQFPDLHSELNLSSLELGDSALYFCASSVNSRYGYTFGSGTRLTVV.

This chain links TRBV27 with TRBJ2-7, with TRBD1 identical over 9 bases. The V segment lost 2 bases and the J segment 7 bases; nucleotides outside the gene matches: 6. The CDR3 contains 14 residues. Germline V gives CDR1 MNHEY, CDR2 SMNVEV (reference sequence). CDR3 protein: CASSLAQGAGEQYF. The DNA of the CDR3 is TGTGCCAGCAGTTTAGCACAGGGGGCGGGTGAGCAGTACTTC.

This chain links TRBV25-1 with TRBJ1-2; D is uncertain. Germline CDR1 and CDR2: MGHDK and SYGVNS. This CDR3 has 15 amino acids. V gave up 2 bases and J gave up 4 bases, with 14 bases separating them. CDR3 amino acids: CASSEGGGDIYGYTF. The CDR3, as DNA: TGTGCCAGCAGTGAAGGCGGAGGTGACATCTATGGCTACACCTTC.

The chain joins TRBV7-2 to TRBJ2-7; no reliable D call. The V end was cut by 1 base, the J end by 2 bases, with 6 bases between. The CDR3 loop spans 13 amino acids. Germline-derived CDR1 and CDR2 are SGHTA and FQGNSA. CDR3 nucleotide sequence: TGTGCCAGCAGCTTAGGGGGAACCTACGAGCAGTACTTC. Protein: CASSLGGTYEQYF.

The chain combines TRBV4-1 with TRBJ1-5, with D perhaps TRBD1 (5 bases). CDR1 and CDR2 (germline): MGHRA, YSYEKL. The V end lost 3 bases, the J end lost 6 bases, and 15 bases lay between the germline ends. The CDR3 is 15 residues long. CDR3 in amino acids: CASSQLKGAGQPQHF. CDR3 nucleotides: TGCGCCAGCAGCCAGCTCAAAGGGGCCGGTCAGCCCCAGCATTTT.